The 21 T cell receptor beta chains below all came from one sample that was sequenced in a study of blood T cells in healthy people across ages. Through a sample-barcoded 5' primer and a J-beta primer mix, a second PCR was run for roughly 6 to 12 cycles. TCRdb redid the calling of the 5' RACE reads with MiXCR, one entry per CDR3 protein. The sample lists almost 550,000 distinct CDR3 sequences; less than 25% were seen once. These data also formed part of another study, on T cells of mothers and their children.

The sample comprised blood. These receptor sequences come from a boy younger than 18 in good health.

The CDR3 is CATSSPASYNEQFF. As DNA, the CDR3 is TGTGCCACCAGCAGTCCAGCTTCCTACAATGAGCAGTTCTTC. The gene calls are TRBV15 and TRBJ2-1, with D uncertain. The V and J ends lost 3 bases and 1 base respectively, with 7 bases between them. The CDR3 is made up of 14 amino acids. Germline CDR1 reads LNHNV; CDR2 reads YYDKDF (reference sequence).

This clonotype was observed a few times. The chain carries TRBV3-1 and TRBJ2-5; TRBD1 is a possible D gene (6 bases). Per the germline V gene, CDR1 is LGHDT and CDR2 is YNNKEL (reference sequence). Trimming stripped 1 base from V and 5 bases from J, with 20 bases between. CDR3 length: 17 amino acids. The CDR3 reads CASSQALPPRGLETQYF. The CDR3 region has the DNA TGTGCCAGCAGCCAAGCCCTTCCGCCCAGGGGATTGGAGACCCAGTACTTC.

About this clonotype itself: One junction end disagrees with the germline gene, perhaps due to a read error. For the CDR3, the DNA is TGTGCCAGCGGTTTATATCTCGGGACAGGGGGCTTCCAAGAGACCCAGTACTTC. It yields the protein CASGLYLGTGGFQETQYF. The rearrangement joins TRBV28 to TRBJ2-1; TRBD1 agrees at 12 bases. With the DNA end fitting TRBJ2-5 better, the J assignment may be wrong. Germline CDR1 is MDHEN and CDR2 is SYDVKM. The CDR3 is made up of 18 amino acids.

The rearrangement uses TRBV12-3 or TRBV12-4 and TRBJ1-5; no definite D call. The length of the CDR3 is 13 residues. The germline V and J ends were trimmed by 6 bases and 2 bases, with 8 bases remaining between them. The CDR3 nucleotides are TGTGCCAGCAGCCGGTTGGGCAATCAGCCCCAGCATTTT. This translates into CASSRLGNQPQHF.

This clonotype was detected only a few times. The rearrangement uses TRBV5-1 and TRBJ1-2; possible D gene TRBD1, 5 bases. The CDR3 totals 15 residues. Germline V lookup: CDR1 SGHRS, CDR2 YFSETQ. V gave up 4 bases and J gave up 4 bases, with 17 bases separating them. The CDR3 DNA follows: TGCGCCAGCAGCCCAGAGGAGGGGCGAATCTATGGCTACACCTTC. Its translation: CASSPEEGRIYGYTF.

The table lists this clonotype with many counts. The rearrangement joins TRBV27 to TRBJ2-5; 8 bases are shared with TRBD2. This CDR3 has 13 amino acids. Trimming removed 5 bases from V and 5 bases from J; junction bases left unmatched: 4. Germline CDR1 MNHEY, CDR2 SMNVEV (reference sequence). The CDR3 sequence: CASSRRGVETQYF. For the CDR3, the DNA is TGTGCCAGCAGTAGGCGGGGGGTGGAGACCCAGTACTTC.

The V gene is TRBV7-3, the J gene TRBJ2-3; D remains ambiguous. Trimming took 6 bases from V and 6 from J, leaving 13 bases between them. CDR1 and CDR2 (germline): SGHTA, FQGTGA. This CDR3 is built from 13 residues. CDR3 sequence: CASSNKWGDTQYF. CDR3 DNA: TGTGCCAGCAGTAACAAGTGGGGTGATACGCAGTATTTT.

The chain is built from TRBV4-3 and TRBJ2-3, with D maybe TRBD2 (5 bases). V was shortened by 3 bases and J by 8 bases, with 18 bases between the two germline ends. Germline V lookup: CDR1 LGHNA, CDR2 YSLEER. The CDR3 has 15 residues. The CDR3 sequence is CASSQAGTVGITQYF. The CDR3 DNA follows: TGCGCCAGCAGCCAGGCTGGAACAGTCGGGATTACGCAGTATTTT.

In DNA, the CDR3 is TGTGCCAGCACCCATCGGGGCCAGATCCTAGCCAAAAACATTCAGTACTTC. It codes for CASTHRGQILAKNIQYF. The genes are TRBV21-1 and TRBJ2-4; the table's D call of TRBD1 was not tested on the DNA. TRBV21-1 represents a pseudogene. The CDR3 sequence is 17 residues long.

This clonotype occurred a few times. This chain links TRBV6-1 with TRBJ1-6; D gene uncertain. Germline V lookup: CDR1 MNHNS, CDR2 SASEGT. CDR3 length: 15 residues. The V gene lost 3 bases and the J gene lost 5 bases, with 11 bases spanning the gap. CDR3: CASSERDGDNSPLHF. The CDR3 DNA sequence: TGTGCCAGCAGTGAGAGAGACGGGGATAATTCACCCCTCCACTTT.

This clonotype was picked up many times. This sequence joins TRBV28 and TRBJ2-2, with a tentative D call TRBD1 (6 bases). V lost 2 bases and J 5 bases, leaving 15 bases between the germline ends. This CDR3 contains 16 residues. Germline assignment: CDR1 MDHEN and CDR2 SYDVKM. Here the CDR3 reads CASSLNPQGVTGELFF. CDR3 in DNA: TGTGCCAGCAGTTTAAATCCACAGGGTGTAACCGGGGAGCTGTTTTTT.

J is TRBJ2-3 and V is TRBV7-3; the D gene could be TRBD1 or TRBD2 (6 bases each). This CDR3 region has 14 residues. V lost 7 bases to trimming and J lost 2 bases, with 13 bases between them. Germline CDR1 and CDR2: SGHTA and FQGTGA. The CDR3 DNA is TGTGCCAGCACCGCCGGGGGCTCCACAGATACGCAGTATTTT. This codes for CASTAGGSTDTQYF.

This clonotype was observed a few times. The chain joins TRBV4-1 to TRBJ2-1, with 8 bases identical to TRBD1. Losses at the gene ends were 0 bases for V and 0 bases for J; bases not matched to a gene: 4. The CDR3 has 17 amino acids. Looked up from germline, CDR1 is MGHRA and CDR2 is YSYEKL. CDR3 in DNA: TGCGCCAGCAGCCAAGACCCCGACAGGGGCTCCTACAATGAGCAGTTCTTC. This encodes CASSQDPDRGSYNEQFF.

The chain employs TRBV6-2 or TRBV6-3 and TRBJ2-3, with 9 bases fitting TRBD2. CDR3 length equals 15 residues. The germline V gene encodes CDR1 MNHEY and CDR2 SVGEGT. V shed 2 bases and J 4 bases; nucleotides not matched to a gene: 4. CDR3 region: CASSYPGLAPDTQYF. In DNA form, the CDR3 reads TGTGCCAGCAGTTACCCCGGACTAGCGCCAGATACGCAGTATTTT.

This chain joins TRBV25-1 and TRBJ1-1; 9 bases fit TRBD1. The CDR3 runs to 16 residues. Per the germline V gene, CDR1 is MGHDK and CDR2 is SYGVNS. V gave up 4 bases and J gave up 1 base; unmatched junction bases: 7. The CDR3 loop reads CASSGTPGQGNTEAFF. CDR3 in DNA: TGTGCCAGCAGTGGAACTCCGGGACAGGGGAACACTGAAGCTTTCTTT. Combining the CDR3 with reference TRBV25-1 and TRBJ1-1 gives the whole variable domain EADIYQTPRYLVIGTGKKITLECSQTMGHDKMYWYQQDPGMELHLIHYSYGVNSTEKGDLSSESTVSRIRTEHFPLTLESARPSHTSQYLCASSGTPGQGNTEAFFGQGTRLTVV.

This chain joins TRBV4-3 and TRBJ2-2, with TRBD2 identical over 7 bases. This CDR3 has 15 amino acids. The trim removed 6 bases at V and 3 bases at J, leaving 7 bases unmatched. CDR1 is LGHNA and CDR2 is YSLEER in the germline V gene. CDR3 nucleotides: TGCGCCAGCAGAAGGGAGGGGCTGGACACCGGGGAGCTGTTTTTT. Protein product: CASRREGLDTGELFF.

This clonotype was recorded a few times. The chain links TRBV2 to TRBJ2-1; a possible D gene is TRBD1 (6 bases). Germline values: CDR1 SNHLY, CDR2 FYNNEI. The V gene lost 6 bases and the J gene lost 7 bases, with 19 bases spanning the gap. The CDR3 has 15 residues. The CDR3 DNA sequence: TGTGCCAGCAGCAGAACAGGGATTTGGGGTAATGAGCAGTTCTTC. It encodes CASSRTGIWGNEQFF.

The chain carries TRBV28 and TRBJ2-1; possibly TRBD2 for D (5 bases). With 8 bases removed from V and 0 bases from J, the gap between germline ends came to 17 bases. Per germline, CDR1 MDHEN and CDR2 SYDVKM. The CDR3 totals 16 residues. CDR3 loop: CASGFGVGSSYNEQFF. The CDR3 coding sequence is TGTGCCAGCGGCTTCGGGGTGGGCAGCTCCTACAATGAGCAGTTCTTC.

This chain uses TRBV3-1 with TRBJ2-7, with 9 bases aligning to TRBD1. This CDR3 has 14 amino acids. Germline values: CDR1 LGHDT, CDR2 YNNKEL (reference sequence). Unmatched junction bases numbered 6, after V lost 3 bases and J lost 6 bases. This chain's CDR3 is CASSHGQGRSEQYF. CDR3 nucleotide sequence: TGTGCCAGCAGCCACGGACAGGGGAGGAGCGAGCAGTACTTC.

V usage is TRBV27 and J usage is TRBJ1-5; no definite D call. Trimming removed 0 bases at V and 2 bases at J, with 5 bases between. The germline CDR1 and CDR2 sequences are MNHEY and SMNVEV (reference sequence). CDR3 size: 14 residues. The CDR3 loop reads CASSLSAGNQPQHF. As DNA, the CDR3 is TGTGCCAGCAGTTTATCGGCGGGCAATCAGCCCCAGCATTTT.

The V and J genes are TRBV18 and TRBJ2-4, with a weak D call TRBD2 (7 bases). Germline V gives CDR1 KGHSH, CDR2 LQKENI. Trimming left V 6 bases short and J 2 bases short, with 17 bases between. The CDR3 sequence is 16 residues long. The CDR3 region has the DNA TGTGCCAGCTCTCCCAGGGGAGGGCCGACCAAAAACATTCAGTACTTC. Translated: CASSPRGGPTKNIQYF.